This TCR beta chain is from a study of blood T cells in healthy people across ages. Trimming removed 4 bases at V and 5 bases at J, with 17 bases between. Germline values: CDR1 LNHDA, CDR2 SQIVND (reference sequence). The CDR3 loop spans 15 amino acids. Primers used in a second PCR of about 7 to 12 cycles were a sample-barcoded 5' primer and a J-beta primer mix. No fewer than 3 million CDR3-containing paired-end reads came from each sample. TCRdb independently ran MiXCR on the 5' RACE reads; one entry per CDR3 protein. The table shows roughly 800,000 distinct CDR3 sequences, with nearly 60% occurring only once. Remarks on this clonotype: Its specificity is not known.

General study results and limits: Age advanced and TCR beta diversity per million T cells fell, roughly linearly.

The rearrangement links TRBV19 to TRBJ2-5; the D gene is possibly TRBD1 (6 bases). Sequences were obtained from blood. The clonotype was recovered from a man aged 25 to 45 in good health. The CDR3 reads CASSTIGDMGETQYF. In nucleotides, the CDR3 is TGTGCCAGTAGTACCATCGGGGACATGGGCGAGACCCAGTACTTC. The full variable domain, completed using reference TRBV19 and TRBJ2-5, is DGGITQSPKYLFRKEGQNVTLSCEQNLNHDAMYWYRQDPGQGLRLIYYSQIVNDFQKGDIAEGYSVSREKKESFPLTVTSAQKNPTAFYLCASSTIGDMGETQYFGPGTRLLVL.